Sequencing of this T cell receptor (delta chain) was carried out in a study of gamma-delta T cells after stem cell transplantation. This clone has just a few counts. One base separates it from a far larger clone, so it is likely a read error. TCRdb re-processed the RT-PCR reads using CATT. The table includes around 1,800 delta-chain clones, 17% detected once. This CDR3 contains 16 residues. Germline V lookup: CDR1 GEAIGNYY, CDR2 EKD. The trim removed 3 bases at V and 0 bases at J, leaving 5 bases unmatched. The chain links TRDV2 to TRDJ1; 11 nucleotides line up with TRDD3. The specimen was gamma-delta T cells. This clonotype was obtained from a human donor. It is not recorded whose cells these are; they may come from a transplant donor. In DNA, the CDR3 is TGTGCCTGTGACCCTCTGGGGGATACTTACACCGATAAACTCATCTTT. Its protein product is CACDPLGDTYTDKLIF.